The present T cell receptor beta chain was sequenced within a study of blood T cell repertoires in COVID-19. As for the study in general: In each case, the material was cDNA or gDNA derived from T cells, B-cell-depleted T cells, or PBMCs.

How the authors handled the data: Researchers report that nucleated cell counts were estimated from reference gene primer amplification. Repertoires were generated with immunoSEQ multiplex PCR, while TCRdb's copy carries only in-frame clones and drops some. The V and J calls and the clone size are those of that table, but D and trimming were determined from the DNA. The data show 15,000 to 20,000 clones, 65% to 90% seen once. This clone occurred once. The TCR comes from a man older than 75 with acute or convalescent COVID-19. Material: peripheral blood.

CDR3 sequence reads: CASSLLAGGPYNEQFF. CDR3 coding DNA: TGCGCCAGCAGCCTCCTAGCGGGGGGCCCCTACAATGAGCAGTTCTTC. This rearrangement joins TRBV4-3 to TRBJ2-1; TRBD2 aligns across 11 bases. Germline CDR1 is LGHNA and CDR2 is YSLEER. The CDR3 contains 16 residues. The V gene end was trimmed by 4 bases and the J gene end by 2 bases; junction bases not matched to a gene: 4.